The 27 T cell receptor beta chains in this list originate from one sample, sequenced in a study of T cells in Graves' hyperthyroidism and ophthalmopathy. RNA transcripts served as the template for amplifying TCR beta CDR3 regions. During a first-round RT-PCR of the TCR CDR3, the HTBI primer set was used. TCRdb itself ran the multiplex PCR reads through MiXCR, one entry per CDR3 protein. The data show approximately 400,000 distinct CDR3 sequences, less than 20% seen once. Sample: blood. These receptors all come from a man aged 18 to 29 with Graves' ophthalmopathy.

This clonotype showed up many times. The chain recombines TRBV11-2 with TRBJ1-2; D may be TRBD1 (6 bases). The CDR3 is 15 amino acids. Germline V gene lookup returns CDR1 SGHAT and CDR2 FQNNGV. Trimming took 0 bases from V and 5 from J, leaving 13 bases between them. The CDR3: CASSLEQGRGYGYTF. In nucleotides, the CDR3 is TGTGCCAGCAGCTTAGAACAGGGACGGGGGTATGGCTACACCTTC.

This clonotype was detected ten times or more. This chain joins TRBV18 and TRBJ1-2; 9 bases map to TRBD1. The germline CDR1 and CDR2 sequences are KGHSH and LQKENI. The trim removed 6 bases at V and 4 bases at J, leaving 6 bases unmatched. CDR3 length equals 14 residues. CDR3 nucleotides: TGTGCCAGCTCCCAGGACAGGGGCGGCTATGGCTACACCTTC. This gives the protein CASSQDRGGYGYTF.

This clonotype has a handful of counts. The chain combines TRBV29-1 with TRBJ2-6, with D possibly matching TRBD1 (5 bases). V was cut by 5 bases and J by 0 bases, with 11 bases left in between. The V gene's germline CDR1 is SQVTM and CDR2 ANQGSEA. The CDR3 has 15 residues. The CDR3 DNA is TGCAGCGTTTGGGGCGAGTCCTCTGGGGCCAACGTCCTGACTTTC. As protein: CSVWGESSGANVLTF.

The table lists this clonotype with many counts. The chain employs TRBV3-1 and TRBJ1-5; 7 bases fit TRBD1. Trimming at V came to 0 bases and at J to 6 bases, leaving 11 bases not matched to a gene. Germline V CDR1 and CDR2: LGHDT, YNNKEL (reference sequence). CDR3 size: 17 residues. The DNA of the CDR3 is TGTGCCAGCAGCCAAGATCCTACGACAGGGTTTGGTCAGCCCCAGCATTTT. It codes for CASSQDPTTGFGQPQHF.

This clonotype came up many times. Here the CDR3 DNA reads TGTGCCAGCAGCCAAGGGCAGTACTACACTGAAGCTTTCTTT. This codes for CASSQGQYYTEAFF. This chain links TRBV3-1 with TRBJ1-1, with D unclear. Trimming left V 1 base short and J 3 bases short, with 9 bases between. The CDR3 loop spans 14 amino acids. Germline V lookup: CDR1 LGHDT, CDR2 YNNKEL (reference sequence).

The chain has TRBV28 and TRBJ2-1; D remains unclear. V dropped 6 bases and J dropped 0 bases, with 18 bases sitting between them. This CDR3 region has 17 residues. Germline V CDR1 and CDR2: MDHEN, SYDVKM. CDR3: CASSPPGWYSSYNEQFF. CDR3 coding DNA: TGTGCCAGCAGCCCCCCCGGTTGGTACAGCTCCTACAATGAGCAGTTCTTC.

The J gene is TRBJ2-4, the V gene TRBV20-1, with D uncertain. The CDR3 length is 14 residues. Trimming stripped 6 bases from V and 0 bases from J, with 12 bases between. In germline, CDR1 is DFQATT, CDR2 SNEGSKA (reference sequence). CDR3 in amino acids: CSAQFPLAKNIQYF. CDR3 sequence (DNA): TGCAGTGCGCAATTCCCCTTAGCCAAAAACATTCAGTACTTC.

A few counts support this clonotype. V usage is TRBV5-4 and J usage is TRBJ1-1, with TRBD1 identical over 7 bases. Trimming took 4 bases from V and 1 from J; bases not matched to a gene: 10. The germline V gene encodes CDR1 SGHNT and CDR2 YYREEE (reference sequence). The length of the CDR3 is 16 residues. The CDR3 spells CASSPKRQGRNTEAFF. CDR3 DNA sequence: TGTGCCAGCAGCCCCAAACGACAGGGCCGGAACACTGAAGCTTTCTTT.

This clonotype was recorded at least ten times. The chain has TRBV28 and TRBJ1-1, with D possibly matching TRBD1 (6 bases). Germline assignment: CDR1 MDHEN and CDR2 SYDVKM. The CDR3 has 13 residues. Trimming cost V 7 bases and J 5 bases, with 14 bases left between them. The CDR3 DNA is TGTGCCAGCACCTGGACAGCTGTGACTGAAGCTTTCTTT. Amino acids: CASTWTAVTEAFF.

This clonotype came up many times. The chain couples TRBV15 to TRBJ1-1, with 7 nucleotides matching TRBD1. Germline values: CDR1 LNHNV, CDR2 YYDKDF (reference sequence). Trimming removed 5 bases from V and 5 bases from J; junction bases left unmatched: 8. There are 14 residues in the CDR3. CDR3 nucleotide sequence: TGTGCCACCAGCGTCAGACAGGGAGGAACTGAAGCTTTCTTT. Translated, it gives CATSVRQGGTEAFF.

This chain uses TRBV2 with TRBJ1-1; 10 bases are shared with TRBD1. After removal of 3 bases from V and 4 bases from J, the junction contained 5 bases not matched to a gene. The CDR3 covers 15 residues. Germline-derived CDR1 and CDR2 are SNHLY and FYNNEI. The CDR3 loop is CASSEGTGVRTEAFF. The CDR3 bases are TGTGCCAGCAGTGAGGGGACAGGGGTGCGCACTGAAGCTTTCTTT.

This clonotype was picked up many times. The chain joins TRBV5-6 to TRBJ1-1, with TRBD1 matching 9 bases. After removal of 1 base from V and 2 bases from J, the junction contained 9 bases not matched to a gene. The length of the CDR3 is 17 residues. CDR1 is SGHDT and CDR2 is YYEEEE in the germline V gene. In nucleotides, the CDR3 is TGTGCCAGCAGCTTGCCCACTTACAGGGGGCAAAACACTGAAGCTTTCTTT. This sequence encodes CASSLPTYRGQNTEAFF.

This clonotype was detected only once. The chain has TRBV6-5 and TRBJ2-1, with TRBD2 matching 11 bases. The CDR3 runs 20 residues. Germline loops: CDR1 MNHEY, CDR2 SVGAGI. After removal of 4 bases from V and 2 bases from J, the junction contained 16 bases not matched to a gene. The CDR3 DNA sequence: TGTGCCAGCAGTTTTAAGTACGGGACTAGCGGCAGGCAACCCTACAATGAGCAGTTCTTC. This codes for CASSFKYGTSGRQPYNEQFF.

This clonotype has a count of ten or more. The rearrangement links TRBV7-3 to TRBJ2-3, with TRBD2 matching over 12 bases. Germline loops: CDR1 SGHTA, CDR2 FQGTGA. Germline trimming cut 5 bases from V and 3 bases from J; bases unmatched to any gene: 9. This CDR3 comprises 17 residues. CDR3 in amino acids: CASSPTPTSGGTDTQYF. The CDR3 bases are TGTGCCAGCAGCCCCACGCCGACTAGCGGGGGAACAGATACGCAGTATTTT.

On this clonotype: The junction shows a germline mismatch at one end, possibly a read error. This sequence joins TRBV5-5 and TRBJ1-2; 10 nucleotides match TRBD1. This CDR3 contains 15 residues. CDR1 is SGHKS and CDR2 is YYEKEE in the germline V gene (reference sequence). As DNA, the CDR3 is TGCGCCAGCAGCTCCCGGGACAGGGGTGTCTATGGCTACACCTTC. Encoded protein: CASSSRDRGVYGYTF.

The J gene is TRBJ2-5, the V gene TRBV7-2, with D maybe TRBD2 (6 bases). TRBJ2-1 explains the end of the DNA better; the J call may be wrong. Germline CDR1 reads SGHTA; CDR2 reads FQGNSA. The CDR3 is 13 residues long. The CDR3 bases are TGTGCCAGCAGCTTACGTGGAGGGCAGACCCAGTTCTTC. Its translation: CASSLRGGQTQFF.

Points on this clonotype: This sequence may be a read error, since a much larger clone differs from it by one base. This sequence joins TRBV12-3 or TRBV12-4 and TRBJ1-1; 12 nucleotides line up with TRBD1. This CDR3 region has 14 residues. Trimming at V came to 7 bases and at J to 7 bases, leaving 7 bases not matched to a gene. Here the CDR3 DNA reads TGTGCCAGCAACCCCCGGGACAGGGGGCTTGAAGCTTTCTTT. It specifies CASNPRDRGLEAFF.

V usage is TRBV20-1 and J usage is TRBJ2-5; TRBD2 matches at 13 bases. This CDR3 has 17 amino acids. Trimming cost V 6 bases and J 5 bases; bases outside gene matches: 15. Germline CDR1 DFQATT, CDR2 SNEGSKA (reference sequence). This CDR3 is CSATILAGGPMEETQYF. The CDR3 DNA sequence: TGCAGTGCCACGATACTAGCGGGGGGGCCCATGGAGGAGACCCAGTACTTC.

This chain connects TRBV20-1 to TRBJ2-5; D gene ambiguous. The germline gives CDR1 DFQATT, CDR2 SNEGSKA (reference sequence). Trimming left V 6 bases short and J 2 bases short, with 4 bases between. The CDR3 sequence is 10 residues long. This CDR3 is CSAIQETQYF. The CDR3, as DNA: TGCAGTGCCATACAAGAGACCCAGTACTTC.

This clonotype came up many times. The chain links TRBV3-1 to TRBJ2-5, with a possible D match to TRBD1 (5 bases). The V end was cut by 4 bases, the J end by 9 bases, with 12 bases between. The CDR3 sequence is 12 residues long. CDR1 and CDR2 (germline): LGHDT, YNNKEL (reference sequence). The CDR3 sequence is CASSRPVGPQYF. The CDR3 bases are TGTGCCAGCAGCCGACCTGTGGGGCCCCAGTACTTC.

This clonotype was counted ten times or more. The CDR3 nucleotides read TGTGCCATCAGTGAGTCGGCGGGGGGCCCCTACGAGCAGTACTTC. Its protein product is CAISESAGGPYEQYF. The genes are TRBV10-3 and TRBJ2-7; 8 bases are shared with TRBD2. The trim removed 0 bases at V and 2 bases at J, leaving 3 bases unmatched. CDR1 is ENHRY, CDR2 SYGVKD, per germline. The CDR3 contains 15 residues.

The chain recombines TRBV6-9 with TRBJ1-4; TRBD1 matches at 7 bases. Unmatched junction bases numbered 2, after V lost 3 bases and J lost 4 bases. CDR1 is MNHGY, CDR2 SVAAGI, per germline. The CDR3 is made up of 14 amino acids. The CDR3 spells CASSYRDSNEKLFF. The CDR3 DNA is TGTGCCAGCAGTTACAGGGACAGTAATGAAAAACTGTTTTTT.

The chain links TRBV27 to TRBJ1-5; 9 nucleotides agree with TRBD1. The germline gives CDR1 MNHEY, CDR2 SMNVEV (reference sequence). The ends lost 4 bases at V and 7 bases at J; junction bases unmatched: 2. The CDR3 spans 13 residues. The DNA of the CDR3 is TGTGCCAGCAGTTGGGACAGGGCCCAGCCCCAGCATTTT. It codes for CASSWDRAQPQHF.

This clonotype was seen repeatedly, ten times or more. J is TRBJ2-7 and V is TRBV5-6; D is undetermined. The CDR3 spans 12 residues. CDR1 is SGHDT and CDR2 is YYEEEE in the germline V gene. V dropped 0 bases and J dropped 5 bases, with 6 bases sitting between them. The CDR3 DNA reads TGTGCCAGCAGCTTGGCGGAAGACGAGCAGTACTTC. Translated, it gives CASSLAEDEQYF.

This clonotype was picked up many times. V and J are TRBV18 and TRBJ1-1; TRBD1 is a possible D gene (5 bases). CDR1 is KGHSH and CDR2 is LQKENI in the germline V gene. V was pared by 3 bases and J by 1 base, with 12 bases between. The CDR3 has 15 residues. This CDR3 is CASSPPGTENTEAFF. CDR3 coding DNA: TGTGCCAGCTCACCTCCGGGGACGGAGAACACTGAAGCTTTCTTT.

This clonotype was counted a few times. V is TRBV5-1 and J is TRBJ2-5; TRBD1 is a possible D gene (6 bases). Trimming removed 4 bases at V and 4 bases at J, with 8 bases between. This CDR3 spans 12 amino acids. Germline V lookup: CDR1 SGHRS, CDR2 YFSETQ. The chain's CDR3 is CASSKDRETQYF. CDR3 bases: TGCGCCAGCAGCAAGGACAGAGAGACCCAGTACTTC.

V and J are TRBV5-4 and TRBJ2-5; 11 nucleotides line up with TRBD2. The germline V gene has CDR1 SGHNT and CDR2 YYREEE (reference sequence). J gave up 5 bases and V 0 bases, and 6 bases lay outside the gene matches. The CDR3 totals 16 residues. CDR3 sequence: CASSLGASGGFETQYF. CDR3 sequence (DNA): TGTGCCAGCAGCTTGGGGGCTAGCGGGGGGTTCGAGACCCAGTACTTC.